This T cell receptor (beta chain) appears in the sequencing data of a study of OX40 agonist ivuxolimab in advanced cancers. The overall study: Among those treated, three patients had partial responses, one with hepatocellular carcinoma and two with cutaneous melanoma.

A word on this clone: Its antigen remains unidentified.

Whole-study findings and limits: Researchers report that CD8+ T cells had, on average, more expanded clones than CD4+.

CDR1 is LNHDA, CDR2 SQIVND, per germline (reference sequence). V gave up 5 bases and J gave up 2 bases, with 7 bases separating them. The CDR3 spans 12 residues. Measured with immunoSEQ multiplex PCR; TCRdb has only the in-frame clones, and not every one. The sample lists around 93,000 clones, around nine tenths occurring once. The TCR comes from an adult with an advanced solid tumor such as melanoma, head and neck, liver or kidney cancer. The gene calls are TRBV19 and TRBJ2-7, with D maybe TRBD2 (6 bases). Here the sequenced sample was CD4+ or CD8+ T cells sorted from blood, taken in a trial of the OX40 agonist ivuxolimab. The CDR3 reads CASSPGAYEQYF. CDR3 bases: TGTGCCAGTAGTCCGGGGGCCTACGAGCAGTACTTC.